This is a list of T cell receptor beta chains from one sample in a study of blood T cells in healthy people across ages. TCRdb ran MiXCR on the 5' RACE reads and lists one entry per CDR3 protein. The sample lists 720,000 or so distinct CDR3 sequences, approximately 40% seen once, with about 32% in the top ten. Source material: blood. The receptors shown here come from an elderly man in good health. Each CDR3 is given with its conserved first and last residue. The D gene is left open where the match is weak. Part of the rows lack a size; the others show once, few, many or a class for expanded clones.

J: TRBJ1-6
V: TRBV5-6
size: .
D: TRBD1
CDR3: CASSLETGGSPLHF
DNA: TGTGCCAGCAGCTTGGAGACAGGGGGTTCACCCCTCCACTTT

J: TRBJ2-3
V: TRBV4-3
size: .
D: TRBD2
CDR3: CASSQVRAGGQGDTQYF
DNA: TGCGCCAGCAGCCAAGTTAGAGCGGGGGGGCAAGGAGATACGCAGTATTTT

J: TRBJ2-3
V: TRBV18
size: .
D: .
CDR3: CASSPLGPKGALTDTQYF
DNA: TGTGCCAGCTCACCACTTGGTCCAAAGGGAGCGCTAACAGATACGCAGTATTTT

J: TRBJ2-7
V: TRBV5-5
size: few
D: TRBD2
CDR3: CASSLNGLAGDEQYF
DNA: TGTGCCAGCAGCCTCAACGGACTAGCGGGAGACGAGCAGTACTTC

J: TRBJ1-2
V: TRBV14
size: .
D: .
CDR3: CASSREVGANYGYTF
DNA: TGTGCCAGCAGCCGAGAAGTGGGCGCGAACTATGGCTACACCTTC

J: TRBJ2-1
V: TRBV6-5
size: few
D: .
CDR3: CASGRAGEQFF
DNA: TGTGCCAGCGGCCGTGCGGGGGAGCAGTTCTTC

J: TRBJ2-1
V: TRBV20-1
size: .
D: .
CDR3: CSARGGARTGERFF
DNA: TGCAGTGCTAGAGGTGGGGCCAGGACGGGTGAGCGGTTCTTC

J: TRBJ1-2
V: TRBV5-1
size: .
D: TRBD1
CDR3: CASSLEGTGGYYGYTF
DNA: TGCGCCAGCAGCTTGGAGGGGACAGGGGGCTACTATGGCTACACCTTC

J: TRBJ2-1
V: TRBV4-1
size: few
D: TRBD2
CDR3: CASSQDGGGGAKNEQFF
DNA: TGCGCCAGCAGCCAAGATGGGGGCGGGGGGGCCAAGAATGAGCAGTTCTTC

J: TRBJ1-6
V: TRBV4-3
size: .
D: .
CDR3: CASSQDLGFQPHF
DNA: TGCGCCAGCAGCCAAGATCTTGGGTTTCAGCCCCACTTT

J: TRBJ2-1
V: TRBV14
size: .
D: .
CDR3: CASSQERGNEQFF
DNA: TGTGCCAGCAGCCAAGAGCGTGGGAATGAGCAGTTCTTC

J: TRBJ2-3
V: TRBV4-1
size: .
D: TRBD2
CDR3: CASSQVPSGGAGLYDTQYF
DNA: TGCGCCAGCAGCCAAGTCCCTAGCGGGGGGGCCGGGTTATACGATACGCAGTATTTT

J: TRBJ2-1
V: TRBV24-1
size: .
D: TRBD2
CDR3: CATRTSGIDEQFF
DNA: TGTGCCACCAGGACTAGCGGGATAGATGAGCAGTTCTTC

J: TRBJ2-7
V: TRBV10-1
size: many
D: TRBD2
CDR3: CASSGTSGSGTYEQYF
DNA: TGCGCCAGCAGCGGGACTAGCGGGAGTGGCACCTACGAGCAGTACTTC

J: TRBJ1-6
V: TRBV4-1
size: .
D: .
CDR3: CASSQYPHTKGPPLHF
DNA: TGCGCCAGCAGCCAATACCCTCATACTAAAGGTCCACCCCTCCACTTT

J: TRBJ2-3
V: TRBV20-1
size: few
D: .
CDR3: CSAPRGQTDTQYF
DNA: TGCAGTGCCCCCCGAGGCCAAACAGATACGCAGTATTTT

J: TRBJ2-7
V: TRBV7-2
size: few
D: .
CDR3: CASSLEGHRGDEQYF
DNA: TGTGCCAGCAGCCTTGAAGGACATCGGGGAGACGAGCAGTACTTC

J: TRBJ2-1
V: TRBV20-1
size: .
D: TRBD2
CDR3: CSARDLAGSGDFLDNEQFF
DNA: TGCAGTGCTAGAGATCTTGCGGGTAGCGGGGACTTCCTTGACAATGAGCAGTTCTTC

J: TRBJ2-7
V: TRBV7-8
size: .
D: .
CDR3: CASSLARSLSYEQYF
DNA: TGTGCCAGCAGCTTAGCCAGGAGCCTCTCCTACGAGCAGTACTTC

J: TRBJ2-5
V: TRBV18
size: .
D: .
CDR3: CASSQLQGYETQYF
DNA: TGTGCCAGCTCACAACTTCAGGGATACGAGACCCAGTACTTC

J: TRBJ1-6
V: TRBV27
size: few
D: .
CDR3: CAARKEGSYNSPLHF
DNA: TGTGCCGCCAGAAAAGAGGGTTCCTATAATTCACCCCTCCACTTT

J: TRBJ2-1
V: TRBV30
size: once
D: .
CDR3: CAWLDRNEQFF
DNA: TGTGCCTGGCTCGACCGAAATGAGCAGTTCTTC

J: TRBJ2-3
V: TRBV18
size: .
D: TRBD2
CDR3: CASSLKSTGTTSTDTQYF
DNA: TGTGCCAGCTCACTGAAATCCACCGGGACTACAAGCACAGATACGCAGTATTTT

J: TRBJ2-1
V: TRBV4-2
size: few
D: .
CDR3: CASSQGLDYNEQFF
DNA: TGTGCCAGCAGCCAAGGGCTAGATTACAATGAGCAGTTCTTC

J: TRBJ2-5
V: TRBV20-1
size: .
D: .
CDR3: CSAKWSPQETQYF
DNA: TGCAGTGCTAAATGGAGTCCCCAAGAGACCCAGTACTTC

J: TRBJ1-2
V: TRBV29-1
size: .
D: .
CDR3: CSVEGDAGGGYTF
DNA: TGCAGCGTTGAAGGGGACGCTGGGGGCGGCTACACCTTC

J: TRBJ1-4
V: TRBV7-2
size: few
D: TRBD1
CDR3: CASSRTGSNEKLFF
DNA: TGTGCCAGCAGCCGGACAGGGTCTAATGAAAAACTGTTTTTT

J: TRBJ1-1
V: TRBV5-5
size: .
D: .
CDR3: CASSLEFITEAFF
DNA: TGTGCCAGCAGCTTGGAGTTTATCACTGAAGCTTTCTTT

J: TRBJ2-7
V: TRBV11-2
size: few
D: TRBD2
CDR3: CASSSSGGPTDEQYF
DNA: TGTGCCAGCAGCTCCAGCGGGGGGCCCACCGACGAGCAGTACTTC

J: TRBJ2-3
V: TRBV7-9
size: .
D: .
CDR3: CASSPRTARNIDTQYF
DNA: TGTGCCAGCAGCCCCAGGACAGCCAGGAACATAGATACGCAGTATTTT

J: TRBJ1-2
V: TRBV6-1
size: .
D: TRBD1
CDR3: CASSEGQGAFGYTF
DNA: TGTGCCAGCAGTGAAGGGCAGGGGGCGTTTGGCTACACCTTC

J: TRBJ2-7
V: TRBV28
size: .
D: .
CDR3: CASSLSRRGYEQYF
DNA: TGTGCCAGCAGTTTGAGCAGGCGAGGCTACGAGCAGTACTTC

J: TRBJ2-1
V: TRBV4-2
size: many
D: .
CDR3: CASSQQLGDEQFF
DNA: TGTGCCAGCAGCCAACAACTGGGGGATGAGCAGTTCTTC

J: TRBJ2-2
V: TRBV4-3
size: .
D: TRBD1
CDR3: CASSRDRDRGPTGELFF
DNA: TGCGCCAGCAGCCGCGACCGGGACAGGGGACCCACCGGGGAGCTGTTTTTT

J: TRBJ2-7
V: TRBV6-8
size: .
D: .
CDR3: CASIAWRKNSYNEQYF
DNA: TGTGCCAGCATAGCTTGGCGGAAGAATTCCTACAATGAGCAGTACTTC

J: TRBJ2-7
V: TRBV2
size: few
D: .
CDR3: CASSEQGTQLGEQYF
DNA: TGTGCCAGCAGCGAACAAGGGACCCAACTGGGGGAGCAGTACTTC

J: TRBJ2-6
V: TRBV11-2
size: few
D: TRBD1
CDR3: CASSPNLGQSYSGANVLTF
DNA: TGTGCCAGCAGCCCGAACCTGGGACAGTCTTACTCTGGGGCCAACGTCCTGACTTTC

J: TRBJ2-1
V: TRBV28
size: .
D: .
CDR3: CASSQTSPPGNEQFF
DNA: TGTGCCAGCAGTCAAACTAGCCCCCCGGGCAATGAGCAGTTCTTC

J: TRBJ1-2
V: TRBV7-2
size: many
D: .
CDR3: CASSLVSLGGYTF
DNA: TGTGCCAGCAGCTTAGTGTCCCTGGGAGGCTACACCTTC

J: TRBJ1-1
V: TRBV30
size: .
D: TRBD1
CDR3: CAWNPDRESLTFF
DNA: TGTGCCTGGAACCCGGACAGGGAAAGTTTAACTTTCTTT

J: TRBJ1-5
V: TRBV24-1
size: .
D: TRBD1
CDR3: CATRGQGANQPQHF
DNA: TGTGCCACCAGGGGACAGGGGGCTAATCAGCCCCAGCATTTT

J: TRBJ2-1
V: TRBV6-1
size: .
D: TRBD2
CDR3: CASCELAGSWDEQFF
DNA: TGTGCCAGCTGCGAACTAGCGGGGTCCTGGGATGAGCAGTTCTTC

J: TRBJ1-4
V: TRBV7-9
size: .
D: .
CDR3: CASSHPGQPNEKLFF
DNA: TGTGCCAGCTCCCACCCCGGACAGCCTAATGAAAAACTGTTTTTT

J: TRBJ1-2
V: TRBV5-6
size: few
D: TRBD1
CDR3: CASSPDRGRDYGYTF
DNA: TGTGCCAGCAGCCCGGACAGGGGGCGCGACTATGGCTACACCTTC

J: TRBJ2-2
V: TRBV7-3
size: .
D: .
CDR3: CASSFGTDTGELFF
DNA: TGTGCCAGCAGCTTCGGGACTGACACCGGGGAGCTGTTTTTT

J: TRBJ2-1
V: TRBV28
size: few
D: .
CDR3: CASQGLFEQFF
DNA: TGTGCCAGCCAAGGACTATTTGAGCAGTTCTTC

J: TRBJ2-1
V: TRBV25-1
size: .
D: TRBD2
CDR3: CASSDGGRGLYNEQFF
DNA: TGTGCCAGCAGTGACGGCGGGAGGGGTCTCTACAATGAGCAGTTCTTC

J: TRBJ1-1
V: TRBV27
size: .
D: .
CDR3: CASSFKGYRAHLNTEAFF
DNA: TGTGCCAGCAGCTTCAAGGGTTACAGGGCCCATTTGAACACTGAAGCTTTCTTT

J: TRBJ2-5
V: TRBV2
size: .
D: .
CDR3: CASSDLGVGTQETQYF
DNA: TGTGCCAGCAGTGATTTAGGGGTAGGGACCCAAGAGACCCAGTACTTC

J: TRBJ2-7
V: TRBV14
size: .
D: .
CDR3: CASSTQGTPYEQYF
DNA: TGTGCCAGCAGCACACAGGGAACCCCCTACGAGCAGTACTTC

J: TRBJ1-6
V: TRBV27
size: few
D: .
CDR3: CASSARQLNNSPLHF
DNA: TGTGCCAGCAGTGCACGACAGTTAAATAATTCACCCCTCCACTTT

J: TRBJ2-3
V: TRBV7-2
size: .
D: .
CDR3: CASSLEALSTDTQYF
DNA: TGTGCCAGCAGCTTAGAGGCGCTATCCACAGATACGCAGTATTTT

J: TRBJ2-4
V: TRBV20-1
size: .
D: .
CDR3: CSASAKDPRGIQYF
DNA: TGCAGTGCTAGCGCCAAGGACCCCCGGGGCATTCAGTACTTC

J: TRBJ1-2
V: TRBV6-2/TRBV6-3
size: .
D: .
CDR3: CASSYSTWQGRPNYGYTF
DNA: TGTGCCAGCAGTTACTCGACGTGGCAGGGGCGACCTAACTATGGCTACACCTTC

J: TRBJ2-5
V: TRBV24-1
size: many
D: TRBD1
CDR3: CATSDPTGAQETQYF
DNA: TGTGCCACCAGTGATCCTACAGGGGCCCAAGAGACCCAGTACTTC